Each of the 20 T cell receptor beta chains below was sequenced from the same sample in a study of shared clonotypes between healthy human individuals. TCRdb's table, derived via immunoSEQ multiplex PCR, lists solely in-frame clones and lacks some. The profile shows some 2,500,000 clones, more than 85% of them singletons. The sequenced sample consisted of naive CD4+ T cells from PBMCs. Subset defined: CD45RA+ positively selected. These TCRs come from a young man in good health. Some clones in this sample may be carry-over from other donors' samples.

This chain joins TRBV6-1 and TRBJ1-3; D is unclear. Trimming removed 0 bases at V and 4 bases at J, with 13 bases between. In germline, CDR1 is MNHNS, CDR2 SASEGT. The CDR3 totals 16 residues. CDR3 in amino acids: CASSEARTRLGNTIYF. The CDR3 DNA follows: TGTGCCAGCAGTGAAGCACGGACCCGGTTAGGAAACACCATATATTTT.

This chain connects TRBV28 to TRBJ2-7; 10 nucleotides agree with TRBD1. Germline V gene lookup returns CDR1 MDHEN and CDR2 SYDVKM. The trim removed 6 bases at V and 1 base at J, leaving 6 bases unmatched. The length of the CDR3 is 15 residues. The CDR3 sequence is CASRPPGQGSYEQYF. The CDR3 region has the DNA TGTGCCAGCAGACCCCCGGGACAGGGGTCCTACGAGCAGTACTTC.

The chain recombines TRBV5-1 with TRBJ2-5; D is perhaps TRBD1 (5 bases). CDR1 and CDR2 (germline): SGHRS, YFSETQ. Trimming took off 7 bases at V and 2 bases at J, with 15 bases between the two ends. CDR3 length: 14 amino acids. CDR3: CASSEGDFQETQYF. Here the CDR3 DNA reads TGCGCCAGCTCTGAAGGGGATTTTCAAGAGACCCAGTACTTC. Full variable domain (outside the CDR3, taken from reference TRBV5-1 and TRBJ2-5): KAGVTQTPRYLIKTRGQQVTLSCSPISGHRSVSWYQQTPGQGLQFLFEYFSETQRNKGNFPGRFSGRQFSNSRSEMNVSTLELGDSALYLCASSEGDFQETQYFGPGTRLLVL.

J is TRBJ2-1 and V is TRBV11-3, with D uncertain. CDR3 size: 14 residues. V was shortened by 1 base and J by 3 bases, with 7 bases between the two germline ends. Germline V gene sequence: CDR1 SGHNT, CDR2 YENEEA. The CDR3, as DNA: TGTGCCAGCAGCTTAGGTTTTAGCTACAATGAGCAGTTCTTC. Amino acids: CASSLGFSYNEQFF.

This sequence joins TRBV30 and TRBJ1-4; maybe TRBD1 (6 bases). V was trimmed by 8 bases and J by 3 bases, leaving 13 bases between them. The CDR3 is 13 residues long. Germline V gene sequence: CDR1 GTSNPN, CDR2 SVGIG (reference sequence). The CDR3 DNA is TGTGCCGGAAACAGGGAGTCTAATGAAAAACTGTTTTTT. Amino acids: CAGNRESNEKLFF.

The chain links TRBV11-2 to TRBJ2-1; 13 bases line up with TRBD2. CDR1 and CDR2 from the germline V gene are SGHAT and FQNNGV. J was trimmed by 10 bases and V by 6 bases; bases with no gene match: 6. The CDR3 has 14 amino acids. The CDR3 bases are TGTGCCAGCAGGACCGGGACTAGCGGGAACGAGCAGTTCTTC. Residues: CASRTGTSGNEQFF.

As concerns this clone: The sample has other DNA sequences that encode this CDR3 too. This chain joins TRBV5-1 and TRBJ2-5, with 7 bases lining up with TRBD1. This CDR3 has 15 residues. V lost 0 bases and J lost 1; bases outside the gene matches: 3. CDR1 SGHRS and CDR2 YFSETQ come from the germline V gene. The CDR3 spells CASSLGQGIQETQYF. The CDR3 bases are TGCGCCAGCAGCTTGGGACAGGGCATCCAAGAGACCCAGTACTTC.

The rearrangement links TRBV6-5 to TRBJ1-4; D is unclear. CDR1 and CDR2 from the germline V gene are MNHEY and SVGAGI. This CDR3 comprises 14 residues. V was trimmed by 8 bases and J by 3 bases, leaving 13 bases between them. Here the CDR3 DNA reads TGTGCCAGCGGCAATCGCGCAGCTAATGAAAAACTGTTTTTT. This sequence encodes CASGNRAANEKLFF.

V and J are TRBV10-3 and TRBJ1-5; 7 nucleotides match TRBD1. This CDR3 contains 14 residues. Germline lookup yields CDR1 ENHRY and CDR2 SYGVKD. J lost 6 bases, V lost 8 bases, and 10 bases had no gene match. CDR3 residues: CAIGGNRGGQPQHF. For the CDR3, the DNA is TGTGCCATCGGTGGGAACAGGGGCGGTCAGCCCCAGCATTTT.

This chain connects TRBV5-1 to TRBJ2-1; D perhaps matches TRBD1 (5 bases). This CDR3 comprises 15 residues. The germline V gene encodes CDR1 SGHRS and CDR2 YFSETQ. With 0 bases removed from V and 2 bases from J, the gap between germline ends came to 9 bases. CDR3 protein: CASSLGQPTYNEQFF. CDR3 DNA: TGCGCCAGCAGCTTGGGACAGCCTACCTACAATGAGCAGTTCTTC.

Here the CDR3 reads CASSLLDEQFF. CDR3 sequence (DNA): TGTGCCAGCAGTTTACTGGATGAGCAGTTCTTC. The chain links TRBV28 to TRBJ2-1; D is unclear. This CDR3 is 11 amino acids long. The V end was cut by 2 bases, the J end by 8 bases, with 4 bases between. Germline assignment: CDR1 MDHEN and CDR2 SYDVKM.

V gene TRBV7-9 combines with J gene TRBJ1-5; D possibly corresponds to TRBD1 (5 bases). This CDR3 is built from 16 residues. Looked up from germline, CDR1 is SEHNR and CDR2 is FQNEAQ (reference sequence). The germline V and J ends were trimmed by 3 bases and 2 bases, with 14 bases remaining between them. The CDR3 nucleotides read TGTGCCAGCAGCTTCTCTAGGGGTTCGGGCAATCAGCCCCAGCATTTT. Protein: CASSFSRGSGNQPQHF.

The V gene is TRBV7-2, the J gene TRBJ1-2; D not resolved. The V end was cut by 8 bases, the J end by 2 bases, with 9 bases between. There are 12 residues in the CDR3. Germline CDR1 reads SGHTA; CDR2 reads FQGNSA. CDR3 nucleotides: TGTGCCAGCGGAACCACGAACTATGGCTACACCTTC. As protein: CASGTTNYGYTF. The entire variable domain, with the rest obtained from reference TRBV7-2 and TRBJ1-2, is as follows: GAGVSQSPSNKVTEKGKDVELRCDPISGHTALYWYRQSLGQGLEFLIYFQGNSAPDKSGLPSDRFSAERTGGSVSTLTIQRTQQEDSAVYLCASGTTNYGYTFGSGTRLTVV.

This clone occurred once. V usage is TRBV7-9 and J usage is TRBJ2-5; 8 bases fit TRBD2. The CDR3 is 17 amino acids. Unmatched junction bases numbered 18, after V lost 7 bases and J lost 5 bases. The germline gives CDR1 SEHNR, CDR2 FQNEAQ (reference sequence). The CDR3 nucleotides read TGTGCCAGCACCCCGGGGCTAGCGGGCCTCCTGGGGGAGACCCAGTACTTC. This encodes CASTPGLAGLLGETQYF.

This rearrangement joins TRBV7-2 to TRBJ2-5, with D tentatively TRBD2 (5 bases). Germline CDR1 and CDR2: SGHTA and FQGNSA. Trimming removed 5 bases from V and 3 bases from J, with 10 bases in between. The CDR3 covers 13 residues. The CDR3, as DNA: TGTGCCAGCAGCCAGACGGGGAAAGAGACCCAGTACTTC. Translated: CASSQTGKETQYF.

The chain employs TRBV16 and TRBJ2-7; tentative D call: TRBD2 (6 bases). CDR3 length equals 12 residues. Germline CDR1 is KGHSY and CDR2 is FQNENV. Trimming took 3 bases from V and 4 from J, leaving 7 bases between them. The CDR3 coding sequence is TGTGCCAGCAGCCAGGACTATTACGAGCAGTACTTC. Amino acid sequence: CASSQDYYEQYF.

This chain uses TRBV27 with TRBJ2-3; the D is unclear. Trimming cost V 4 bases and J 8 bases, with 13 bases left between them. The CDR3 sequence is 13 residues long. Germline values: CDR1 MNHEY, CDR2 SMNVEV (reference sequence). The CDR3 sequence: CASSSPPGGTQYF. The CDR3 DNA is TGTGCCAGCAGTTCCCCCCCGGGCGGTACGCAGTATTTT.

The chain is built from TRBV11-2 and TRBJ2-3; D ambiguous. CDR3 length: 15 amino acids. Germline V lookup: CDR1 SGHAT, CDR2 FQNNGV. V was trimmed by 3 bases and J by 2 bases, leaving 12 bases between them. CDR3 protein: CASSFLWAATDTQYF. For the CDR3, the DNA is TGTGCCAGCAGCTTTCTGTGGGCAGCCACAGATACGCAGTATTTT.

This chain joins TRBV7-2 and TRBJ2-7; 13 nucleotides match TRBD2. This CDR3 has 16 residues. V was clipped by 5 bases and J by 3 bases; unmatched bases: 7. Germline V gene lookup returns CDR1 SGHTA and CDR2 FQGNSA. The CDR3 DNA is TGTGCCAGCAGCACGCGGACTAGCGGGAGTATCTACGAGCAGTACTTC. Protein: CASSTRTSGSIYEQYF.

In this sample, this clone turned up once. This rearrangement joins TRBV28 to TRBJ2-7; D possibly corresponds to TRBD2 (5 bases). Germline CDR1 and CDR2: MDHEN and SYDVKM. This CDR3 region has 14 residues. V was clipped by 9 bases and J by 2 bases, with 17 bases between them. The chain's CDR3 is CASTSAGGAYEQYF. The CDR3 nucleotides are TGTGCCAGTACGTCTGCGGGCGGCGCCTACGAGCAGTACTTC.